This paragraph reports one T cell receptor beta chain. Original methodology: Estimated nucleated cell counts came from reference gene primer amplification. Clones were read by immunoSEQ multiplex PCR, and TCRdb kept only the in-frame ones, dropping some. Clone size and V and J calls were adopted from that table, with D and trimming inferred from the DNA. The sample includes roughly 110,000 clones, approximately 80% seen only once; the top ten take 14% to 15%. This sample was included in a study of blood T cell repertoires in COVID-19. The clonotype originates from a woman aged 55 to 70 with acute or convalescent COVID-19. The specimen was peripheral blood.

Written as DNA, the CDR3 is TGTGCCAGCAGCTTCGGGAGAGTGATGGTAGGCAATGAGCAGTTCTTC. Its translation is CASSFGRVMVGNEQFF. The J gene is TRBJ2-1, the V gene TRBV5-5; tentative D call: TRBD2 (6 bases). CDR3 length equals 16 residues. Germline V gives CDR1 SGHKS, CDR2 YYEKEE (reference sequence). Trimming removed 2 bases at V and 6 bases at J, with 18 bases between.